Listed below are T cell receptor beta chains from one sample, sequenced in a study of blood T cell repertoires in COVID-19. The protocol was immunoSEQ multiplex PCR, while the TCRdb copy is restricted to in-frame clones and leaves out a portion. The sample has 180,000 or so clones; around 85% are singletons. The sequenced material came from peripheral blood. The source is an older woman with acute or convalescent COVID-19. CDR3s include the opening cysteine and the closing phenylalanine or tryptophan. The D gene is left open where the match is weak. Not every row has a clone size; where given, it reads once, few, many or a size class.

length | J | D | V | size | DNA | CDR3
15 | TRBJ1-5 | TRBD1 | TRBV28 | . | TGTGCCAGCAGTGCAGGACAGGGTGGAAATCAGCCCCAGCATTTT | CASSAGQGGNQPQHF
13 | TRBJ1-4 | . | TRBV11-3 | . | TGTGCCAGCAGCTCTGAGTTGGGAGCGGGACTGTTTTTT | CASSSELGAGLFF
13 | TRBJ1-1 | . | TRBV27 | . | TGTGCCAGCAGTTTGGGGGAGGGGACTGAAGCTTTCTTT | CASSLGEGTEAFF
12 | TRBJ1-2 | TRBD1 | TRBV28 | . | TGTGCCAGCAGGAGGACAGGGTATGGCTACACCTTC | CASRRTGYGYTF
15 | TRBJ1-5 | . | TRBV6-5 | . | TGTGCCAGTCTAAATTGGGGGGGAACGGGTCAGCCCCAGCATTTT | CASLNWGGTGQPQHF
18 | TRBJ1-6 | TRBD1 | TRBV2 | . | TGTGCCAGCAGGGTCGTGTCAGGGGGGAATCTCTATAATTCACCCCTCCACTTT | CASRVVSGGNLYNSPLHF
14 | TRBJ1-2 | . | TRBV3-1/TRBV3-2 | . | TGTGCCAGCAGCCGACTGGAGGGGAGGAATGGCTACACCTTC | CASSRLEGRNGYTF
14 | TRBJ1-2 | . | TRBV28 | . | TGTGCCAGCAGTTTCCGGGACATTCTCTATGGCTACACCTTC | CASSFRDILYGYTF
14 | TRBJ1-1 | TRBD1 | TRBV10-3 | few | TGTGCCATCAGCACCGGGACAGGGCTCACTGAAGCTTTCTTT | CAISTGTGLTEAFF
16 | TRBJ2-7 | . | TRBV7-9 | . | TGTGCCAGCAGCCCTTACACAGGGACGGGACCTTACGAGCAGTACTTC | CASSPYTGTGPYEQYF
12 | TRBJ2-1 | TRBD1 | TRBV12-3/TRBV12-4 | . | TGTGCCAGCAGACCCTCAGGGGGAGCGCAGTTCTTC | CASRPSGGAQFF
15 | TRBJ2-1 | TRBD1 | TRBV6-5 | . | TGTGCCAGCAGCCGGACAGGGCATCCTTACAATGAGCAGTTCTTC | CASSRTGHPYNEQFF
15 | TRBJ1-5 | . | TRBV28 | few | TGTGCCAGCAGTTTATTGGACCCCGGGGATCAGCCCCAGCATTTT | CASSLLDPGDQPQHF
13 | TRBJ1-5 | TRBD1 | TRBV2 | . | TGTGCCAGCAGCCCAGGGGGCCGTCAGCCCCAGCATTTT | CASSPGGRQPQHF
12 | TRBJ1-2 | . | TRBV5-4 | . | TGTGCCAGCAGCGTACAGCACTATGGCTACACCTTC | CASSVQHYGYTF
12 | TRBJ2-7 | TRBD1 | TRBV29-1 | few | TGCAGCGCAGGGACAGGGACCTACGAGCAGTACTTC | CSAGTGTYEQYF
14 | TRBJ2-1 | TRBD1 | TRBV13 | . | TGTGCCAGCAGCATGGACAGGCGCCTCAATGAGCAGTTCTTC | CASSMDRRLNEQFF
15 | TRBJ2-5 | . | TRBV6-5 | . | TGTGCCAGCAGTCGCCGACAGGCCTACCAAGAGACCCAGTACTTC | CASSRRQAYQETQYF
13 | TRBJ1-1 | TRBD1 | TRBV29-1 | . | TGCAGCGTTGGGGGGACAGAGAACACTGAAGCTTTCTTT | CSVGGTENTEAFF
18 | TRBJ2-2 | . | TRBV19 | . | TGTGCCAGTAGTATAGGTGCAGGGTGGACAACGAACACCGGGGAGCTGTTTTTT | CASSIGAGWTTNTGELFF
14 | TRBJ1-4 | . | TRBV28 | . | TGTGCCAGCACCGCCGGACAAGGTCGGGAAAAACTGTTTTTT | CASTAGQGREKLFF
13 | TRBJ1-1 | . | TRBV2 | . | TGTGCCAGCAGTCCGCCCCCGGGCACTGAAGCTTTCTTT | CASSPPPGTEAFF
12 | TRBJ2-1 | . | TRBV28 | once | TGTGCCAGCAGTTTCCGGTACAATGAGCAGTTCTTC | CASSFRYNEQFF
17 | TRBJ1-5 | . | TRBV14 | . | TGTGCCAGCAGCCCGTGGGGCGGAACCGATAGCAATCAGCCCCAGCATTTT | CASSPWGGTDSNQPQHF
16 | TRBJ1-1 | . | TRBV5-1 | . | TGCGCCAGCAGCTTGGAAGGACATCCTCAAGGGACTGAAGCTTTCTTT | CASSLEGHPQGTEAFF
15 | TRBJ1-2 | TRBD1 | TRBV6-5 | . | TGTGCCAGCAGCGCATCCACCGGGACAGGGGTCGGCTACACCTTC | CASSASTGTGVGYTF
16 | TRBJ2-2 | TRBD1 | TRBV7-3 | . | TGTGCCAGCAGCCCCATAAGGACAGGGATGGTCGGGGAGCTGTTTTTT | CASSPIRTGMVGELFF
12 | TRBJ1-6 | TRBD1 | TRBV28 | once | TGTGCCAGCAGGTCAGGGGGTTCACCCCTCCACTTT | CASRSGGSPLHF
16 | TRBJ1-3 | . | TRBV9 | . | TGTGCCAGCAGCGTCTCAGATTATCTTTCTGGAAACACCATATATTTT | CASSVSDYLSGNTIYF
15 | TRBJ2-5 | . | TRBV5-4 | once | TGTGCCAGCAGTAGCAGGGCATTTGGGGAAGAGACCCAGTACTTC | CASSSRAFGEETQYF
14 | TRBJ2-5 | . | TRBV18 | . | TGTGCCAGCTCACCAATGAGGGATGGAGAGACCCAGTACTTC | CASSPMRDGETQYF
14 | TRBJ1-1 | . | TRBV19 | . | TGTGCCAGTAGTATAGGACCGGCCCTGGGGCAGGCTTTCTTT | CASSIGPALGQAFF
14 | TRBJ1-5 | . | TRBV10-3 | . | TGTGCCATCAGTGAAGGTCAGGGGAATCAGCCCCAGCATTTT | CAISEGQGNQPQHF
16 | TRBJ2-1 | . | TRBV11-3 | . | TGTGCCAGCAGCATGTATACAGGGCTCTCGGGGAATGAGCAGTTCTTC | CASSMYTGLSGNEQFF
18 | TRBJ1-3 | TRBD1 | TRBV7-9 | . | TGTGCCAGCAGCTCGGCCGCCCTCACAGGGGTCCGGGGAAACACCATATATTTT | CASSSAALTGVRGNTIYF
12 | TRBJ1-4 | . | TRBV9 | . | TGTGCCAGCAGCGGACTTGATGAAAAACTGTTTTTT | CASSGLDEKLFF
17 | TRBJ1-1 | TRBD1 | TRBV15 | . | TGTGCCACCAGCAGCCCGGGGACAGGGGGGATGGTTCCTGAAGCTTTCTTT | CATSSPGTGGMVPEAFF
13 | TRBJ1-2 | TRBD1 | TRBV6-5 | . | TGTGCCAGCACGACGACAGGGGGCTATGGCTACACCTTC | CASTTTGGYGYTF
12 | TRBJ1-1 | . | TRBV28 | few | TGTGCCAGCAGTTTTGGCCTCACTGAAGCTTTCTTT | CASSFGLTEAFF
15 | TRBJ1-5 | TRBD1 | TRBV27 | . | TGTGCCAGCAGCTGGACAGGGGGCTCGGATCAGCCCCAGCATTTT | CASSWTGGSDQPQHF
13 | TRBJ2-4 | . | TRBV2 | . | TGTGCCACGAGGGGCAGGGGTTTAAACATTCAGTACTTC | CATRGRGLNIQYF
12 | TRBJ1-5 | . | TRBV6-5 | . | TGTGCCAGCAGGGTTATCGGGCAGCCCCAGCATTTT | CASRVIGQPQHF
15 | TRBJ2-2 | TRBD2 | TRBV19 | . | TGTGCCAGTAGCAGGGGACTAGCGGGACTCGGGGAGCTGTTTTTT | CASSRGLAGLGELFF
15 | TRBJ2-1 | TRBD2 | TRBV5-4 | . | TGTGCCAGCAGCTCCGGACTAGCGGGAACGAATGAGCAGTTCTTC | CASSSGLAGTNEQFF
16 | TRBJ2-1 | TRBD2 | TRBV7-6 | . | TGTGCCAGCAGCGGTAATAGCGGGAGATCCTACAATGAGCAGTTCTTC | CASSGNSGRSYNEQFF
17 | TRBJ2-3 | TRBD2 | TRBV5-4 | . | TGTGCCAGCAGCCTCCCGACTAGCGGGATACGCACAGATACGCAGTATTTT | CASSLPTSGIRTDTQYF
15 | TRBJ2-1 | TRBD1 | TRBV5-1 | . | TGCGCCAGCAGCATAACAGGGGGTCCGTACAATGAGCAGTTCTTC | CASSITGGPYNEQFF
15 | TRBJ1-2 | TRBD1 | TRBV10-2 | . | TGCGCCAGCAGTGAATCCATAGACAGGGTGGTTGGCTACACCTTC | CASSESIDRVVGYTF
18 | TRBJ1-5 | . | TRBV19 | . | TGTGCCAGTAGTATTTCCGTCTGGACAACTCATAGCAATCAGCCCCAGCATTTT | CASSISVWTTHSNQPQHF
14 | TRBJ1-5 | . | TRBV18 | few | TGTGCCAGCACCCCGGGGGGCGGCAATCAGCCCCAGCATTTT | CASTPGGGNQPQHF
14 | TRBJ1-3 | . | TRBV19 | few | TGTGCCAGTAGTATCAGGGAAGCTGGAAACACCATATATTTT | CASSIREAGNTIYF
15 | TRBJ1-1 | TRBD1 | TRBV11-2 | . | TGTGCCAGCAGCTGGCGACAGGGGGCGGACACTGAAGCTTTCTTT | CASSWRQGADTEAFF
15 | TRBJ1-1 | . | TRBV29-1 | . | TGCAGCGTTGACACGGTAGACAGCATTAACACTGAAGCTTTCTTT | CSVDTVDSINTEAFF